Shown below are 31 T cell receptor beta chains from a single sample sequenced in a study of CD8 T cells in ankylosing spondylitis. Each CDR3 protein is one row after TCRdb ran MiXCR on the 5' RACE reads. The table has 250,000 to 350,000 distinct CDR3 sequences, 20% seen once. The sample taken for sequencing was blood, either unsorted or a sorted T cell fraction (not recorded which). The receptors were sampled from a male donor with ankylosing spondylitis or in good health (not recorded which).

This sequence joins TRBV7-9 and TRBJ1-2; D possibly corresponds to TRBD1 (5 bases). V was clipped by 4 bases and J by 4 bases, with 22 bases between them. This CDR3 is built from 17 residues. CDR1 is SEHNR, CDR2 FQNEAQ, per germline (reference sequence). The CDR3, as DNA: TGTGCCAGCAGCTCGAACCTACAGGAAGGTATAGGCTATGGCTACACCTTC. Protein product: CASSSNLQEGIGYGYTF.

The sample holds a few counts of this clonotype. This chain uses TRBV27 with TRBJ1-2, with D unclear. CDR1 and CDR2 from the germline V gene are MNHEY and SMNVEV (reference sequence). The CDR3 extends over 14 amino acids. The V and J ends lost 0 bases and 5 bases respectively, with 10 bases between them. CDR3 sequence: CASSLSPLSYGYTF. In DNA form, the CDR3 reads TGTGCCAGCAGTTTATCACCTCTAAGTTATGGCTACACCTTC.

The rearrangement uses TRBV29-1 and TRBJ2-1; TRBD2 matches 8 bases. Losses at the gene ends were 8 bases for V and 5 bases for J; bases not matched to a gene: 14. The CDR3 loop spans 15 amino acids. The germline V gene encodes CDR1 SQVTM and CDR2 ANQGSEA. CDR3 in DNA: TGCAGCCTTCCTGGGGCGGGAGGTTCCCACAATGAGCAGTTCTTC. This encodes CSLPGAGGSHNEQFF.

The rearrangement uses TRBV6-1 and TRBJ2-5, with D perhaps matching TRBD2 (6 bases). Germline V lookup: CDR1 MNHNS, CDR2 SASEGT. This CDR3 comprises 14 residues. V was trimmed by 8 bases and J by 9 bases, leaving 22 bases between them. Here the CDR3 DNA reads TGTGCCAGCGTCGCGGGGAGGCTGTCCGGGGCCCAGTACTTC. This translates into CASVAGRLSGAQYF.

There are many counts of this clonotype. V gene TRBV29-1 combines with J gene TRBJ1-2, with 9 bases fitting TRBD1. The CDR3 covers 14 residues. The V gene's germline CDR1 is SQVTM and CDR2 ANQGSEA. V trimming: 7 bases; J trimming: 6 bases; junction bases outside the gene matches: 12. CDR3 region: CSATRQGVSHGYTF. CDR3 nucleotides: TGCAGCGCCACGAGACAGGGGGTTAGTCATGGCTACACCTTC.

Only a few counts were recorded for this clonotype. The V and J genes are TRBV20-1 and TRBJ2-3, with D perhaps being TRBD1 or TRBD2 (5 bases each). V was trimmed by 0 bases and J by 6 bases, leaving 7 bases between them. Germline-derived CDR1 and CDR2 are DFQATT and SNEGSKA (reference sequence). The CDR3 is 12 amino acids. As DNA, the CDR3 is TGCAGTGCTAGAGATTGGGGGGATACGCAGTATTTT. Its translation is CSARDWGDTQYF.

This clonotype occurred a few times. The CDR3 DNA sequence: TGCGCCAGCAGCAGGACGAACAGGGTGGTTGGCTACACCTTC. Translated: CASSRTNRVVGYTF. The J gene is TRBJ1-2, the V gene TRBV5-1; D might be TRBD1 (6 bases). Germline CDR1 SGHRS, CDR2 YFSETQ. The V and J ends lost 4 bases and 7 bases respectively, with 17 bases between them. This CDR3 has 14 amino acids.

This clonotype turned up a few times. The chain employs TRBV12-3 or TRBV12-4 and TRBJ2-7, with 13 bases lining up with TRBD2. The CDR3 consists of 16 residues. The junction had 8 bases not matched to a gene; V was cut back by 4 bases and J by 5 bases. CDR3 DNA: TGTGCCAGCAGTTCTTGGACTAGCGGGAGTGAGCACGAGCAGTACGTC. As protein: CASSSWTSGSEHEQYV.

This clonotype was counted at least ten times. The CDR3 is CASSLTGYSYEQYV. The CDR3 DNA follows: TGTGCCAGCAGTTTGACAGGGTATAGTTACGAGCAGTACGTC. J is TRBJ2-7 and V is TRBV27; 7 bases are a match to TRBD1. This CDR3 region has 14 residues. Germline loops: CDR1 MNHEY, CDR2 SMNVEV (reference sequence). Trimming took 3 bases from V and 4 from J; bases not matched to a gene: 6.

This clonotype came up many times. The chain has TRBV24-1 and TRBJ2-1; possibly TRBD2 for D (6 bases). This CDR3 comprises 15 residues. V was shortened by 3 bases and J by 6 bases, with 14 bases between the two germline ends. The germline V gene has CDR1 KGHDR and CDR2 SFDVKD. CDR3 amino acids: CATSDPPRGVNEQFF. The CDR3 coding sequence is TGTGCCACCAGTGATCCCCCGCGGGGTGTCAATGAGCAGTTCTTC.

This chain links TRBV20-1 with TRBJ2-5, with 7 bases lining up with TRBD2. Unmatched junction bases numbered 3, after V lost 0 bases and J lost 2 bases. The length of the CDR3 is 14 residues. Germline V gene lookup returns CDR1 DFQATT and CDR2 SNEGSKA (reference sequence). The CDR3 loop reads CSARDLAVQETQYF. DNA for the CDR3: TGCAGTGCTAGAGACCTAGCGGTACAAGAGACCCAGTACTTC.

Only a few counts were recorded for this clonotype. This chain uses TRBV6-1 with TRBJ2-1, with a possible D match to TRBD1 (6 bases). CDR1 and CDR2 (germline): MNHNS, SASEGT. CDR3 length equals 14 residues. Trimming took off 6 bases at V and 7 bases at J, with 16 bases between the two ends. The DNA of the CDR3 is TGTGCCAGCAGGAGGACGGGACACCAAAATGAGCAGTTCTTC. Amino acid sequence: CASRRTGHQNEQFF.

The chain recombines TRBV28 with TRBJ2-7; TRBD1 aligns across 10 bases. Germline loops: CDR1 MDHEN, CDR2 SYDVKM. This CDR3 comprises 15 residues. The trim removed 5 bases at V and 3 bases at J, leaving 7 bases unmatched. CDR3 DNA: TGTGCCAGCAGTGACCCCGGGACAGGGGTCTACGAGCAGTACGTC. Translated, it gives CASSDPGTGVYEQYV.

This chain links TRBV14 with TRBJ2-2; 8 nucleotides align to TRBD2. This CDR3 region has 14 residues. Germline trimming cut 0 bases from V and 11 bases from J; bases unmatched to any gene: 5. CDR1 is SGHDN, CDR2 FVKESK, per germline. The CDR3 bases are TGTGCCAGCAGCCAAGAGCGGGGGGCCACTGAGCTGTTTTTT. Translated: CASSQERGATELFF.

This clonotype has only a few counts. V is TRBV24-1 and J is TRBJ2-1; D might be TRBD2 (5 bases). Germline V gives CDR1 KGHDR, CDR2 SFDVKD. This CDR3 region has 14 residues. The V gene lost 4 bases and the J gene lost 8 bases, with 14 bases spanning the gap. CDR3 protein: CATSDPGLGDEQFF. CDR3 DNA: TGTGCCACCAGTGACCCAGGACTTGGGGATGAGCAGTTCTTC.

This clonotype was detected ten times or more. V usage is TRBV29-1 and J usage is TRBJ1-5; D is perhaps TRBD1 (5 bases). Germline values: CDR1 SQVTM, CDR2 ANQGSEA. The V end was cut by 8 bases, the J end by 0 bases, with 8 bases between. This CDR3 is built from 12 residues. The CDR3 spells CSYRNSNQPQHF. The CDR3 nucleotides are TGCAGCTACAGGAATAGCAATCAGCCCCAGCATTTT.

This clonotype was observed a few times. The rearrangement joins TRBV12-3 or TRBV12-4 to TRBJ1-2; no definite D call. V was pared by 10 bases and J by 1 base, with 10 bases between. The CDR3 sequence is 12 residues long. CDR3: CATGRDNYGYTF. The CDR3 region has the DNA TGTGCCACCGGACGGGATAACTATGGCTACACCTTC.

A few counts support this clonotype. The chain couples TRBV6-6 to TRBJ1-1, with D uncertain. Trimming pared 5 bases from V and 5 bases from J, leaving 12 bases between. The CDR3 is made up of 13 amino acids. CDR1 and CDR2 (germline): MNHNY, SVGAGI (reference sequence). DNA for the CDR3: TGTGCCAGCAGTCCTTCGAGTGGGACTGAAGCTTTCTTT. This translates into CASSPSSGTEAFF.

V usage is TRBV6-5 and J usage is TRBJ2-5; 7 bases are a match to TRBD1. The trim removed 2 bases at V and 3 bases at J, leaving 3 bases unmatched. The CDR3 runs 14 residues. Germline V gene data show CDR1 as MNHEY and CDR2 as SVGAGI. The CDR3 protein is CASSYGQDKETQYF. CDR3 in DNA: TGTGCCAGCAGTTACGGACAGGATAAAGAGACCCAGTACTTC.

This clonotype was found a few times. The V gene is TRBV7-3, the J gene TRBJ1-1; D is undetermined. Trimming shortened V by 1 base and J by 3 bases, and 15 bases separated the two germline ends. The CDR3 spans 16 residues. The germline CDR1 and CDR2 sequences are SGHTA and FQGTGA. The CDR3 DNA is TGTGCCAGCAGCTTAAGAGGGCGACCCTGGGACACTGAAGCTTTCTTT. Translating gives CASSLRGRPWDTEAFF.

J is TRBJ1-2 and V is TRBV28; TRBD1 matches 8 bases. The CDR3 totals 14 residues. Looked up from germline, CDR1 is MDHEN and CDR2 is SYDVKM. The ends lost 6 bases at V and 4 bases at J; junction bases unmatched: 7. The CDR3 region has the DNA TGTGCCAGCAGACCGACAGGGGTTCTCTATGGCTACACCTTC. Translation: CASRPTGVLYGYTF.

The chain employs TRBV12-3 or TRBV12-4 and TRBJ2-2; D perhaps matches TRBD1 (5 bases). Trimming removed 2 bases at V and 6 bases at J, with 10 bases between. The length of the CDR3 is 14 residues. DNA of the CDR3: TGTGCCAGCAGTTTATCTAAAGGGGCCGGGGAGCTGTTTTTT. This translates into CASSLSKGAGELFF.

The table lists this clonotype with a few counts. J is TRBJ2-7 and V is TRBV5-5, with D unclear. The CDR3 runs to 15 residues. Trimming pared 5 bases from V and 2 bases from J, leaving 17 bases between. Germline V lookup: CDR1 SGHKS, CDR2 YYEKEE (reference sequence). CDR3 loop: CASSREPTTAYEQYV. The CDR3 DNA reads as TGTGCCAGCAGTCGTGAACCGACAACCGCCTACGAGCAGTACGTC.

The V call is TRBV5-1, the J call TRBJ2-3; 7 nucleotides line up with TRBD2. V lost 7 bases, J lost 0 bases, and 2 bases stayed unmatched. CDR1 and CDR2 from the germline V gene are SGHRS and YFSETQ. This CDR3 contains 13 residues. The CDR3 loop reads CASGSGSTDTQYF. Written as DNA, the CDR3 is TGCGCCAGCGGTAGCGGGAGCACAGATACGCAGTATTTT.

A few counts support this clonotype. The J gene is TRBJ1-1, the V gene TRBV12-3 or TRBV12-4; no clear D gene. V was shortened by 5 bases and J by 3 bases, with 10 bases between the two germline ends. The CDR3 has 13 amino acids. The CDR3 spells CASSPGPHTEAFF. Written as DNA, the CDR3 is TGTGCCAGCAGTCCCGGGCCCCACACTGAAGCTTTCTTT.

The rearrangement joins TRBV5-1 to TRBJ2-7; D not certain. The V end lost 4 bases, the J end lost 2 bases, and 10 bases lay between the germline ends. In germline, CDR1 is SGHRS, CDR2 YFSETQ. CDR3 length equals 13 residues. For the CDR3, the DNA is TGCGCCAGCAGCCAGGATGGAGCCTACGAGCAGTACGTC. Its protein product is CASSQDGAYEQYV.

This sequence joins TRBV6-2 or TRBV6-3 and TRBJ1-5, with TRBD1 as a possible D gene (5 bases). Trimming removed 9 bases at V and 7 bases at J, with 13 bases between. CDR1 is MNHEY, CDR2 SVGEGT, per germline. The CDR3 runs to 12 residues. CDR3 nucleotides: TGTGCCAGTCAAGGGGTCTGGCAGCCCCAGCATTTT. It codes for CASQGVWQPQHF.

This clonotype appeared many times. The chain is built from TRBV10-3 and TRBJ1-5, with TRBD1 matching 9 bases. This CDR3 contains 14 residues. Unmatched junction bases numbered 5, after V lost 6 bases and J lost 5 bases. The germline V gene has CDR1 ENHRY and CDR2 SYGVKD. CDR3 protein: CAIRGTGPHQPQHF. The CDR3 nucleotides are TGTGCCATCAGGGGGACAGGGCCTCATCAGCCCCAGCATTTT.

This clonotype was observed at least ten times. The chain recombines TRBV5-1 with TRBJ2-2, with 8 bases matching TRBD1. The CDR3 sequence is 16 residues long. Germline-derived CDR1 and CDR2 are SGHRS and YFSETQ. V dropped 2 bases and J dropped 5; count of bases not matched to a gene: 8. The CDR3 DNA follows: TGCGCCAGCAGCTTAACAGGACAGGGAGAAACCGGGGAGCTGTTTTTT. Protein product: CASSLTGQGETGELFF.

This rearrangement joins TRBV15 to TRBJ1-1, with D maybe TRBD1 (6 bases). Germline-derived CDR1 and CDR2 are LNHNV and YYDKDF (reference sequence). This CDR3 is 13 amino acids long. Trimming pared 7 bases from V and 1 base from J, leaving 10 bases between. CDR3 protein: CATNTRGNTEAFF. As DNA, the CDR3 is TGTGCCACCAACACCAGGGGGAACACTGAAGCTTTCTTT.

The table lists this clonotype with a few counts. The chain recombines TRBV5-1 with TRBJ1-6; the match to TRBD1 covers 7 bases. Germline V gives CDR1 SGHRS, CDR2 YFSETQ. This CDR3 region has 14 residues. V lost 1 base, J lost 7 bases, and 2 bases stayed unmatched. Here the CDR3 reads CASSLSGGNSPLHF. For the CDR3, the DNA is TGCGCCAGCAGCTTGTCAGGGGGAAATTCACCCCTCCACTTT. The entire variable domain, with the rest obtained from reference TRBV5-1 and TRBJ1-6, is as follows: KAGVTQTPRYLIKTRGQQVTLSCSPISGHRSVSWYQQTPGQGLQFLFEYFSETQRNKGNFPGRFSGRQFSNSRSEMNVSTLELGDSALYLCASSLSGGNSPLHFGNGTRLTVT.